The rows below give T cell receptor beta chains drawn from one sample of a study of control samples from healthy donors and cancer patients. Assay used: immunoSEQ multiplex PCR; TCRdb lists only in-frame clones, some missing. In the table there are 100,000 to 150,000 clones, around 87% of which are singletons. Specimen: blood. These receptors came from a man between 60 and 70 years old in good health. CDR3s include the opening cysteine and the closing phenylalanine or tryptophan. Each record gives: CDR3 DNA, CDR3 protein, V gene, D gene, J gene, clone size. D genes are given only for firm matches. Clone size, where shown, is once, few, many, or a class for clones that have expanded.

CDR3 DNA: TGTGCCAGCAGCTTACCCACAGGGGCATCCGGAGGAGCTTTCTTT; CDR3 protein: CASSLPTGASGGAFF; V gene: TRBV7-9; D gene: TRBD1; J gene: TRBJ1-1; clone size: NA
CDR3 DNA: TGTGCCAGTAGTGTTGGGCGTGGGGGCTATGGCTACACCTTC; CDR3 protein: CASSVGRGGYGYTF; V gene: TRBV19; D gene: NA; J gene: TRBJ1-2; clone size: NA
CDR3 DNA: TGTGCCAGCTCACCGACAGGGAGTATGGACACCGGGGAGCTGTTTTTT; CDR3 protein: CASSPTGSMDTGELFF; V gene: TRBV18; D gene: TRBD1; J gene: TRBJ2-2; clone size: once
CDR3 DNA: TGTGCCAGCAGCCCCAGACAGGGTAATACTGGAAACACCATATATTTT; CDR3 protein: CASSPRQGNTGNTIYF; V gene: TRBV7-2; D gene: TRBD1; J gene: TRBJ1-3; clone size: once
CDR3 DNA: TGTGCCAGTAGTTTCGAGGGTCGAGGCTACACCTTC; CDR3 protein: CASSFEGRGYTF; V gene: TRBV19; D gene: NA; J gene: TRBJ1-2; clone size: NA
CDR3 DNA: TGTGCCAGCAGCTTCCCGTGGGCGGAAGGAGCTTTCTTT; CDR3 protein: CASSFPWAEGAFF; V gene: TRBV7-9; D gene: NA; J gene: TRBJ1-1; clone size: once
CDR3 DNA: TGTGCCAGCAGTTACTCGACAGCCACCTACGAGCAGTACTTC; CDR3 protein: CASSYSTATYEQYF; V gene: TRBV6-5; D gene: NA; J gene: TRBJ2-7; clone size: NA
CDR3 DNA: TGTGCCAGCAGCGTAGATCAGGGGGGCACAGATACGCAGTATTTT; CDR3 protein: CASSVDQGGTDTQYF; V gene: TRBV9; D gene: TRBD1; J gene: TRBJ2-3; clone size: NA
CDR3 DNA: TGTGCCAGCAGCCAAACAGGGGCTACTGAAGCTTTCTTT; CDR3 protein: CASSQTGATEAFF; V gene: TRBV3-1/TRBV3-2; D gene: TRBD1; J gene: TRBJ1-1; clone size: NA
CDR3 DNA: TGTGCCAGCAGCCTATTGGGGCCCCCACGCGGCTACACCTTC; CDR3 protein: CASSLLGPPRGYTF; V gene: TRBV3-1/TRBV3-2; D gene: NA; J gene: TRBJ1-2; clone size: NA
CDR3 DNA: TGTGCCAGTAGTCCCCTGGGACTAGCGGGGGGGGTATTGGATACGCAGTATTTT; CDR3 protein: CASSPLGLAGGVLDTQYF; V gene: TRBV19; D gene: TRBD2; J gene: TRBJ2-3; clone size: NA
CDR3 DNA: TGTGCCAGCAGCTTAGCGGGGGCCTATGGCTACACCTTC; CDR3 protein: CASSLAGAYGYTF; V gene: TRBV7-9; D gene: NA; J gene: TRBJ1-2; clone size: once
CDR3 DNA: TGTGCCAGCAGTTTAGAATATAGGGGTGATTATGGCTACACCTTC; CDR3 protein: CASSLEYRGDYGYTF; V gene: TRBV28; D gene: NA; J gene: TRBJ1-2; clone size: NA
CDR3 DNA: TGTGCCAGCCGTTTCGGGACCGCCGCTAACACTGAAGCTTTCTTT; CDR3 protein: CASRFGTAANTEAFF; V gene: TRBV28; D gene: NA; J gene: TRBJ1-1; clone size: NA
CDR3 DNA: TGTGCCAGCAGCTTAGAGGGATCTTCCCCTGAAGCTTTCTTT; CDR3 protein: CASSLEGSSPEAFF; V gene: TRBV7-2; D gene: NA; J gene: TRBJ1-1; clone size: NA
CDR3 DNA: TGCGCCAGCAGCCCAATGGGGTTCGGGTCAGGGAAAGGTCAGCCCCAGCATTTT; CDR3 protein: CASSPMGFGSGKGQPQHF; V gene: TRBV4-1; D gene: NA; J gene: TRBJ1-5; clone size: NA
CDR3 DNA: TGTGCCAGCAGTGCCGACAGGACTGAAGCTTTCTTT; CDR3 protein: CASSADRTEAFF; V gene: TRBV27; D gene: NA; J gene: TRBJ1-1; clone size: NA
CDR3 DNA: TGTGCCAGCCAGGTCGGCGCGAGGGATAATTCACCCCTCCACTTT; CDR3 protein: CASQVGARDNSPLHF; V gene: TRBV19; D gene: NA; J gene: TRBJ1-6; clone size: NA
CDR3 DNA: TGTGCCTGGAGTGCCGGGGGACTAAGTAGCACAGATACGCAGTATTTT; CDR3 protein: CAWSAGGLSSTDTQYF; V gene: TRBV30; D gene: TRBD2; J gene: TRBJ2-3; clone size: NA
CDR3 DNA: TGTGCCAGCAGCTCCTATCAGGGGCACACTGAAGCTTTCTTT; CDR3 protein: CASSSYQGHTEAFF; V gene: TRBV7-2; D gene: NA; J gene: TRBJ1-1; clone size: NA
CDR3 DNA: TGTGCCAGCAGGGCGGGACAGGGGATTGGGGAGCAGTACTTC; CDR3 protein: CASRAGQGIGEQYF; V gene: TRBV5-6; D gene: TRBD1; J gene: TRBJ2-7; clone size: NA
CDR3 DNA: TGTGCCAGCAGCCGACAGGGAGTTCAGCCCCAGCATTTT; CDR3 protein: CASSRQGVQPQHF; V gene: TRBV6-6; D gene: TRBD1; J gene: TRBJ1-5; clone size: NA
CDR3 DNA: TGTGCCATCAGACAGGTCGACGGCAATGAGCAGTTCTTC; CDR3 protein: CAIRQVDGNEQFF; V gene: TRBV10-3; D gene: NA; J gene: TRBJ2-1; clone size: few
CDR3 DNA: TGCACCAGCAGCATTTGCCGGGCCCCAAGGTGGGCAGATACGCAGTATTTT; CDR3 protein: CTSSICRAPRWADTQYF; V gene: TRBV1; D gene: NA; J gene: TRBJ2-3; clone size: NA
CDR3 DNA: TGTGCCAGCAGCGCCCCCCCCCGGACGGGGGGCTGGGCTTTCTTT; CDR3 protein: CASSAPPRTGGWAFF; V gene: TRBV9; D gene: NA; J gene: TRBJ1-1; clone size: NA
CDR3 DNA: TGTGCCAGCAGTTTCGGCAGACGGCAGCCCCAGCATTTT; CDR3 protein: CASSFGRRQPQHF; V gene: TRBV6-5; D gene: NA; J gene: TRBJ1-5; clone size: NA
CDR3 DNA: TGTGCCAGTCAGAGCCGTATACCGGGACTAGCGGGGGGACCCCTCGATGAGCAGTTCTTC; CDR3 protein: CASQSRIPGLAGGPLDEQFF; V gene: TRBV19; D gene: TRBD2; J gene: TRBJ2-1; clone size: NA
CDR3 DNA: TGCGCCAGCAGCGTGAGAGGTGTAGCGGGGGACGTCGCGTACGAGCAGTACTTC; CDR3 protein: CASSVRGVAGDVAYEQYF; V gene: TRBV5-1; D gene: TRBD2; J gene: TRBJ2-7; clone size: NA
CDR3 DNA: TGTGCCAGCTCACCCGCACAGAGGAACAATGAGCAGTTCTTC; CDR3 protein: CASSPAQRNNEQFF; V gene: TRBV18; D gene: NA; J gene: TRBJ2-1; clone size: NA
CDR3 DNA: TGTGCCAGCAGCCCTAGGCAGGGGGAGGTCAATAATTCACCCCTCCACTTT; CDR3 protein: CASSPRQGEVNNSPLHF; V gene: TRBV7-9; D gene: TRBD1; J gene: TRBJ1-6; clone size: NA
CDR3 DNA: TGTGCCAGTAGTATGGACAGGGGAGCTAGCGCAGATACGCAGTATTTT; CDR3 protein: CASSMDRGASADTQYF; V gene: TRBV19; D gene: TRBD1; J gene: TRBJ2-3; clone size: NA
CDR3 DNA: TGTGCCAGCAGTTACCCCCCGGGGTTATTGAACACTGAAGCTTTCTTT; CDR3 protein: CASSYPPGLLNTEAFF; V gene: TRBV6-2/TRBV6-3; D gene: NA; J gene: TRBJ1-1; clone size: NA
CDR3 DNA: TGTGCCAGCAGTCCCAGGACAGGAAATAGCAATCAGCCCCAGCATTTT; CDR3 protein: CASSPRTGNSNQPQHF; V gene: TRBV28; D gene: TRBD1; J gene: TRBJ1-5; clone size: NA
CDR3 DNA: TGTGCCAGCAGTTTCAAATCCGTAGATACGCAGTATTTT; CDR3 protein: CASSFKSVDTQYF; V gene: TRBV27; D gene: NA; J gene: TRBJ2-3; clone size: NA
CDR3 DNA: TGTGCCAGTAGTATATCCGTGTCGATGGACACTGAAGCTTTCTTT; CDR3 protein: CASSISVSMDTEAFF; V gene: TRBV19; D gene: NA; J gene: TRBJ1-1; clone size: NA
CDR3 DNA: TGCGCCAGCATTGGGGTGGAGGGCATGGGGAACACTGAAGCTTTCTTT; CDR3 protein: CASIGVEGMGNTEAFF; V gene: TRBV10-2; D gene: NA; J gene: TRBJ1-1; clone size: NA
CDR3 DNA: TGTGCCAGCAGTTACGCGGACGGTGGCTCTAATTCACCCCTCCACTTT; CDR3 protein: CASSYADGGSNSPLHF; V gene: TRBV6-5; D gene: NA; J gene: TRBJ1-6; clone size: NA
CDR3 DNA: TGTGCCAGCATTGGGGTCGGGGGCGTATTAGGCTACACCTTC; CDR3 protein: CASIGVGGVLGYTF; V gene: TRBV28; D gene: NA; J gene: TRBJ1-2; clone size: NA
CDR3 DNA: TGTGCCAGCAGCCGGGAGGGGTACACTGAAGCTTTCTTT; CDR3 protein: CASSREGYTEAFF; V gene: TRBV3-1/TRBV3-2; D gene: NA; J gene: TRBJ1-1; clone size: NA
CDR3 DNA: TGTGCCAGCAGTTTCCCTAAGACCGGGGAGCTGTTTTTT; CDR3 protein: CASSFPKTGELFF; V gene: TRBV12-3/TRBV12-4; D gene: NA; J gene: TRBJ2-2; clone size: NA
CDR3 DNA: TGTGCCAGCAGCGTAGTCGCAGGAACCGAGACCCAGTACTTC; CDR3 protein: CASSVVAGTETQYF; V gene: TRBV9; D gene: NA; J gene: TRBJ2-5; clone size: NA
CDR3 DNA: TGTGCCAGCAAACTAGCGGGAAGTTCCTACGAGCAGTACTTC; CDR3 protein: CASKLAGSSYEQYF; V gene: TRBV28; D gene: TRBD2; J gene: TRBJ2-7; clone size: NA
CDR3 DNA: TGTGCCAGCAGCCAACAGGGGTCTGGAAACACCATATATTTT; CDR3 protein: CASSQQGSGNTIYF; V gene: TRBV3-1/TRBV3-2; D gene: NA; J gene: TRBJ1-3; clone size: once
CDR3 DNA: TGTGCCAGCAGTCAAAGCCCTTTTCCCCCGGGACAGGGGGCTTCGGGGGAGACCCAGTACTTC; CDR3 protein: CASSQSPFPPGQGASGETQYF; V gene: TRBV6-6; D gene: TRBD1; J gene: TRBJ2-5; clone size: NA
CDR3 DNA: TGTGCCACCATATGGGGGGCTGGAAACACCATATATTTT; CDR3 protein: CATIWGAGNTIYF; V gene: TRBV12-3/TRBV12-4; D gene: NA; J gene: TRBJ1-3; clone size: NA
CDR3 DNA: TGTGCCAGCTCTCGAAGGGTTAGCTCCTATAATTCACCCCTCCACTTT; CDR3 protein: CASSRRVSSYNSPLHF; V gene: TRBV18; D gene: NA; J gene: TRBJ1-6; clone size: NA
CDR3 DNA: TGTGCCAGTAGTGAAATCTTTACGGACATTGATAGCAATCAGCCCCAGCATTTT; CDR3 protein: CASSEIFTDIDSNQPQHF; V gene: TRBV6-1; D gene: NA; J gene: TRBJ1-5; clone size: NA
CDR3 DNA: TGCGCCAGCAGCTTGGGTGGCGGGGGGGCCTACGAGCAGTACTTC; CDR3 protein: CASSLGGGGAYEQYF; V gene: TRBV5-1; D gene: TRBD2; J gene: TRBJ2-7; clone size: NA
CDR3 DNA: TGCGCCAGCAGGACGTTCAGGGGATCACCCCTCCACTTT; CDR3 protein: CASRTFRGSPLHF; V gene: TRBV4-1; D gene: NA; J gene: TRBJ1-6; clone size: few
CDR3 DNA: TGTGCCAGCAGCTTAGTAATACAAAGCTCTGGGGCCAACGTCCTGACTTTC; CDR3 protein: CASSLVIQSSGANVLTF; V gene: TRBV7-2; D gene: NA; J gene: TRBJ2-6; clone size: NA
CDR3 DNA: TGTGCCAGCAGCAACCGGGACAGGAGAACCGGGGAGCTGTTTTTT; CDR3 protein: CASSNRDRRTGELFF; V gene: TRBV5-6; D gene: TRBD1; J gene: TRBJ2-2; clone size: NA
CDR3 DNA: TGTGCCAGCAGTTTTTTGGGGGGTCGCGCTGAAGCTTTCTTT; CDR3 protein: CASSFLGGRAEAFF; V gene: TRBV28; D gene: NA; J gene: TRBJ1-1; clone size: NA
CDR3 DNA: TGTGCCAGCAGCTACGGGGGAAACACCGGGGAGCTGTTTTTT; CDR3 protein: CASSYGGNTGELFF; V gene: TRBV5-8; D gene: NA; J gene: TRBJ2-2; clone size: NA
CDR3 DNA: TGTGCCAGCAGTGAAGGCCTTACAGGGGTTCTTTACGAGCAGTACTTC; CDR3 protein: CASSEGLTGVLYEQYF; V gene: TRBV6-1; D gene: TRBD1; J gene: TRBJ2-7; clone size: NA
CDR3 DNA: TGTGCCAGCAGTTACTCGACAGGGTACTCAGTACCCCTCCACTTT; CDR3 protein: CASSYSTGYSVPLHF; V gene: TRBV6-5; D gene: TRBD1; J gene: TRBJ1-6; clone size: NA
CDR3 DNA: TGTGCCAGTAAACCGGACCCTATAAACTATGGCTACACCTTC; CDR3 protein: CASKPDPINYGYTF; V gene: TRBV19; D gene: NA; J gene: TRBJ1-2; clone size: NA
CDR3 DNA: TGTGCCAGCAGTTACGCAGGCAAAGCTGAAGCTTTCTTT; CDR3 protein: CASSYAGKAEAFF; V gene: TRBV6-6; D gene: NA; J gene: TRBJ1-1; clone size: NA
CDR3 DNA: TGTGCCAGCAGCTCCGGACCAGGATCTGAAGCTTTCTTT; CDR3 protein: CASSSGPGSEAFF; V gene: TRBV7-2; D gene: NA; J gene: TRBJ1-1; clone size: once
CDR3 DNA: TGTGCCAGCAGCTTGGCCGGGACAGGAGTATATGGCTACACCTTC; CDR3 protein: CASSLAGTGVYGYTF; V gene: TRBV5-4; D gene: TRBD1; J gene: TRBJ1-2; clone size: NA
CDR3 DNA: TGTGCCAGCAGTTCATCCGGGATTTCGATCTTGGGCTACACCTTC; CDR3 protein: CASSSSGISILGYTF; V gene: TRBV27; D gene: NA; J gene: TRBJ1-2; clone size: NA